A selection of T cell receptor beta chains follows, all from one sample in a study of cytomegalovirus exposure and HLA in healthy donors. The table came from immunoSEQ multiplex PCR; TCRdb's copy has only in-frame clones and leaves some out. This repertoire shows about 280,000 clones, around 89% found once; its top ten account for approximately 0.88%. Material for sequencing was PBMCs. The source of these receptors is a woman aged 18 to 35 in good health and CMV-seronegative. The CDR3 runs from the conserved cysteine through the conserved F or W. The D gene is left open where the match is weak. Clone size is given for some rows only: seen once, a few or many times, or a class if the clone is expanded.

v_gene: TRBV10-1; d_gene: TRBD2; j_gene: TRBJ2-7; abundance: -; CDR3nt: TGCGCCAGCAGTGAGTCTAGCGGGCGAAGCGAGCAGTACTTC; CDR3aa: CASSESSGRSEQYF
v_gene: TRBV28; d_gene: TRBD2; j_gene: TRBJ2-2; abundance: -; CDR3nt: TGTGCCAGCAAGCTATCTAGCGGTGCTAACACCGGGGAGCTGTTTTTT; CDR3aa: CASKLSSGANTGELFF
v_gene: TRBV10-3; d_gene: -; j_gene: TRBJ2-2; abundance: -; CDR3nt: TGTGGCGCCGGGAGCCCCGGGGAGCTGTTTTTT; CDR3aa: CGAGSPGELFF
v_gene: TRBV5-1; d_gene: -; j_gene: TRBJ1-5; abundance: -; CDR3nt: TGCGCCAGCAGTGAGGGAAGCAATCAGCCCCAGCATTTT; CDR3aa: CASSEGSNQPQHF
v_gene: TRBV21-1; d_gene: -; j_gene: TRBJ2-7; abundance: -; CDR3nt: TGTGCCAGCAGCAAATCACCCCTGAGTGCCCACGAGCAGTACTTC; CDR3aa: CASSKSPLSAHEQYF
v_gene: TRBV27; d_gene: TRBD2; j_gene: TRBJ2-3; abundance: -; CDR3nt: TGTGCCAGTCGGACTAGCGGGTCGACAGATACGCAGTATTTT; CDR3aa: CASRTSGSTDTQYF
v_gene: TRBV30; d_gene: -; j_gene: TRBJ2-7; abundance: -; CDR3nt: TGTGCCGTCGACAGGTCCGAGCAGTACTTC; CDR3aa: CAVDRSEQYF
v_gene: TRBV9; d_gene: TRBD2; j_gene: TRBJ2-1; abundance: once; CDR3nt: TGTGCCAGCAGCGTAGTCCTAGCGGGAGATGAGCAGTTCTTC; CDR3aa: CASSVVLAGDEQFF
v_gene: TRBV9; d_gene: TRBD1; j_gene: TRBJ2-1; abundance: -; CDR3nt: TGTGCCAGCAGCGGGACAGGGCTGGGTCATGAGCAGTTCTTC; CDR3aa: CASSGTGLGHEQFF
v_gene: TRBV27; d_gene: -; j_gene: TRBJ1-5; abundance: -; CDR3nt: TGTGCCTCCCGACGGGAGGCCGATCAGCCCCAGCATTTT; CDR3aa: CASRREADQPQHF
v_gene: TRBV30; d_gene: TRBD1; j_gene: TRBJ2-5; abundance: -; CDR3nt: TGTGCCTGGAGTGTTCGGCAAACAGGGGGAGAGACCCAGTACTTC; CDR3aa: CAWSVRQTGGETQYF
v_gene: TRBV28; d_gene: -; j_gene: TRBJ2-4; abundance: -; CDR3nt: TGTGCCAGCAGTTTTGCGCAGGACCTCGGGATAGCCAAAAACATTCAGTACTTC; CDR3aa: CASSFAQDLGIAKNIQYF
v_gene: TRBV28; d_gene: -; j_gene: TRBJ2-7; abundance: -; CDR3nt: TGTGCCAGCAGGGACGAACAGGGCCTGTACGAGCAGTACTTC; CDR3aa: CASRDEQGLYEQYF
v_gene: TRBV4-1; d_gene: -; j_gene: TRBJ2-3; abundance: -; CDR3nt: TGCGCCAGCAGCCTTAGCAACCGAGGCACAGATACGCAGTATTTT; CDR3aa: CASSLSNRGTDTQYF
v_gene: TRBV30; d_gene: -; j_gene: TRBJ2-5; abundance: -; CDR3nt: TGTGCCTGGAGTGTAAGGACTGCGGAGACCCAGTACTTC; CDR3aa: CAWSVRTAETQYF
v_gene: TRBV28; d_gene: TRBD2; j_gene: TRBJ2-7; abundance: -; CDR3nt: TGTGGAGCACAGACTAGCGGAGGTTACGAGCAGTACTTC; CDR3aa: CGAQTSGGYEQYF
v_gene: TRBV4-1; d_gene: -; j_gene: TRBJ1-1; abundance: -; CDR3nt: TGCGCCAGCAGCCAAGCATTAGGGACACCTAAAGTGGCAGCTTTCTTT; CDR3aa: CASSQALGTPKVAAFF